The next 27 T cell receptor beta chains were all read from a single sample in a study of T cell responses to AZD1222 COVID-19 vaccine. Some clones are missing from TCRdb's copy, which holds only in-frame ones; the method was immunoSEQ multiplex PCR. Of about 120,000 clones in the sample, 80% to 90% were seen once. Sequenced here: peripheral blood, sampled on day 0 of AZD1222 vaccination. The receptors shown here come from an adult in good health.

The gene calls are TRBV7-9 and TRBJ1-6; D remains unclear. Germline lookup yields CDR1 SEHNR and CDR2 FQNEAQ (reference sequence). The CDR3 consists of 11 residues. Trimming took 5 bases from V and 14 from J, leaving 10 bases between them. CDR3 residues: CASSATLALHF. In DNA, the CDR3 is TGTGCCAGCAGCGCCACCCTGGCCCTCCACTTT.

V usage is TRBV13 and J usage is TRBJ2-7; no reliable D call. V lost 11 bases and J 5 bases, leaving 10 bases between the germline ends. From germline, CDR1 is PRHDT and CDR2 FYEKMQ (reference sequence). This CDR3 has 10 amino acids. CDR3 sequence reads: CARQRDEQYF. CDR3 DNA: TGTGCCCGTCAAAGGGACGAGCAGTACTTC.

The CDR3 coding sequence is TGTGCCAGCAGCATTGACAATTATAGCAATCAGCCCCAGCATTTT. It specifies CASSIDNYSNQPQHF. The rearrangement uses TRBV7-2 and TRBJ1-5; D gene unclear. In germline, CDR1 is SGHTA, CDR2 FQGNSA. With 5 bases removed from V and 0 bases from J, the gap between germline ends came to 11 bases. The CDR3 runs to 15 residues.

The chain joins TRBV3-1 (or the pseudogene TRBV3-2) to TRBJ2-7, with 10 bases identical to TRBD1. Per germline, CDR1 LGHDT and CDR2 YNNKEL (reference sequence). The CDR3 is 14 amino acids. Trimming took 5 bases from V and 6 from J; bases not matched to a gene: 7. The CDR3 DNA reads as TGTGCCAGCAGCGAAGGGGGACAGGGGTTCGAGCAGTACTTC. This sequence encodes CASSEGGQGFEQYF.

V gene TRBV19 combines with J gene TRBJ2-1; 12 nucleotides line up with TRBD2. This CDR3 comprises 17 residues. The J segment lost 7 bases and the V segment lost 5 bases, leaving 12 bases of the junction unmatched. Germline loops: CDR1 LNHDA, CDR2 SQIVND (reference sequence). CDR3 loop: CASSLGGTTSGRNEQFF. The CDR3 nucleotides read TGTGCCAGTAGTCTCGGTGGCACTACTAGCGGGAGGAATGAGCAGTTCTTC.

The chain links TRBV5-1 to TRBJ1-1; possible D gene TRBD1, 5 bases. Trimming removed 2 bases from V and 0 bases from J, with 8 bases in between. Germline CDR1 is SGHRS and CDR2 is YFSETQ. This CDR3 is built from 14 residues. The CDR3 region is CASSFVGVNTEAFF. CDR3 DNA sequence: TGCGCCAGCAGCTTTGTGGGGGTGAACACTGAAGCTTTCTTT.

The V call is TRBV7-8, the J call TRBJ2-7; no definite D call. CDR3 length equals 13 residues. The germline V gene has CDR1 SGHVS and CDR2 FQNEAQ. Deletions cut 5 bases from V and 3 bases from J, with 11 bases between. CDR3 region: CASSPDIRYEQYF. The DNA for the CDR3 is TGTGCCAGCAGCCCCGATATACGCTACGAGCAGTACTTC.

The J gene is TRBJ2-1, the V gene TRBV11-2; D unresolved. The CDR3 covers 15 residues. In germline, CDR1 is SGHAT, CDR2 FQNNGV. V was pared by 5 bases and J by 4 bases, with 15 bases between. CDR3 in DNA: TGTGCCAGCAGCCCCCGCATTTCCCCGTACAATGAGCAGTTCTTC. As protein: CASSPRISPYNEQFF.

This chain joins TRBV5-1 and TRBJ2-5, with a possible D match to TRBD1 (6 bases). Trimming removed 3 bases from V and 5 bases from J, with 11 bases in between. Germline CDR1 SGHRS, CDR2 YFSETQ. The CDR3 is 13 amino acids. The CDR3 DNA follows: TGCGCCAGCAGCTCAGGGGCCGGGGAGACCCAGTACTTC. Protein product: CASSSGAGETQYF.

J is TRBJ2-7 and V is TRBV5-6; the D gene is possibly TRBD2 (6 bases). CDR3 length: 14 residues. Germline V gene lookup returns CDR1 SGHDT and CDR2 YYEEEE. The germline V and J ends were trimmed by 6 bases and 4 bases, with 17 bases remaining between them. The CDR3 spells CASTRDGGFYEQYF. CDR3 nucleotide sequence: TGTGCCAGCACCAGGGACGGGGGTTTTTACGAGCAGTACTTC.

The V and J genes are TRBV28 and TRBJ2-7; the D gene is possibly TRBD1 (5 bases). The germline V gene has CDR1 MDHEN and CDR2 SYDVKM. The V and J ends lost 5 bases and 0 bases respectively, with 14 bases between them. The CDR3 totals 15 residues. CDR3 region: CASSPQWGTSYEQYF. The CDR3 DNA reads TGTGCCAGCAGTCCCCAGTGGGGCACCTCCTACGAGCAGTACTTC. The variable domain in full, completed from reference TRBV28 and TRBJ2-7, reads DVKVTQSSRYLVKRTGEKVFLECVQDMDHENMFWYRQDPGLGLRLIYFSYDVKMKEKGDIPEGYSVSREKKERFSLILESASTNQTSMYLCASSPQWGTSYEQYFGPGTRLTVT.

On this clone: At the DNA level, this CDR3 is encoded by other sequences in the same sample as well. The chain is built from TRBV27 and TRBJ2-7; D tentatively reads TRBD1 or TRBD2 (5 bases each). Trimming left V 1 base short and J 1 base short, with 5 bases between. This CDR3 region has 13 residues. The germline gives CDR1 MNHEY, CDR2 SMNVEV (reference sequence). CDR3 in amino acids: CASSLWGSYEQYF. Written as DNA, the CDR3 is TGTGCCAGCAGTTTATGGGGGTCCTACGAGCAGTACTTC.

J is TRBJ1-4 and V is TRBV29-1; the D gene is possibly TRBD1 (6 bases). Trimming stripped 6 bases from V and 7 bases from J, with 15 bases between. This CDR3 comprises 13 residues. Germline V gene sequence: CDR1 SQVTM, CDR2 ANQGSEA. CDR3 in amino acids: CSVTGRRGEKLFF. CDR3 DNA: TGCAGCGTCACAGGGCGCCGGGGTGAAAAACTGTTTTTT.

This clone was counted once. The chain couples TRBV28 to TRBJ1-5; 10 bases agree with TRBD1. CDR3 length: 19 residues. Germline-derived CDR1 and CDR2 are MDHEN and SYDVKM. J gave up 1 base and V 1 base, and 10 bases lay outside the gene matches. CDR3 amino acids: CASSLSRAATGGSNQPQHF. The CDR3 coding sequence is TGTGCCAGCAGTTTATCCCGCGCGGCGACAGGGGGCAGCAATCAGCCCCAGCATTTT. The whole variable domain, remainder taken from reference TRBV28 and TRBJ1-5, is DVKVTQSSRYLVKRTGEKVFLECVQDMDHENMFWYRQDPGLGLRLIYFSYDVKMKEKGDIPEGYSVSREKKERFSLILESASTNQTSMYLCASSLSRAATGGSNQPQHFGDGTRLSIL.

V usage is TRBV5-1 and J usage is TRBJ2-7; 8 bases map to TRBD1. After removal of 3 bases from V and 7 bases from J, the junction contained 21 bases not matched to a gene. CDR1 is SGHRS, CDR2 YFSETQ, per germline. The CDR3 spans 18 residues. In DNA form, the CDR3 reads TGCGCCAGCAGCTACCCTCGAACAGCAGGGGGCGTAGGTCGGGAGCAGTACTTC. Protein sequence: CASSYPRTAGGVGREQYF.

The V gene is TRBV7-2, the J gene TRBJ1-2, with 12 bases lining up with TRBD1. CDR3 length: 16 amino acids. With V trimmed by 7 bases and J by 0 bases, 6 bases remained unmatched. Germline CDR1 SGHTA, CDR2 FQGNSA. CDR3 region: CASKRDRGPTNYGYTF. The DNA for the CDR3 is TGTGCCAGCAAGAGGGACAGGGGGCCAACTAACTATGGCTACACCTTC.

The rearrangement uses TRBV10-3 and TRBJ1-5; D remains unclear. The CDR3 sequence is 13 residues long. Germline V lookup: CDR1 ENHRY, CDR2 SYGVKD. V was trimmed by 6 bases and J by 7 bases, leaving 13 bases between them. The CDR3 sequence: CAIRPDMLQPQHF. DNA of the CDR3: TGTGCCATCAGGCCCGACATGTTGCAGCCCCAGCATTTT.

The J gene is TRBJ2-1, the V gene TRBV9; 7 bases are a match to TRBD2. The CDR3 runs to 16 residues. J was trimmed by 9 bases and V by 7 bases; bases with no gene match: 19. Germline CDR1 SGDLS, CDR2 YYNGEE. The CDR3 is CASGVPGGGSLGEQFF. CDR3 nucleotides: TGTGCCAGCGGAGTGCCGGGCGGCGGGAGCTTAGGTGAGCAGTTCTTC.

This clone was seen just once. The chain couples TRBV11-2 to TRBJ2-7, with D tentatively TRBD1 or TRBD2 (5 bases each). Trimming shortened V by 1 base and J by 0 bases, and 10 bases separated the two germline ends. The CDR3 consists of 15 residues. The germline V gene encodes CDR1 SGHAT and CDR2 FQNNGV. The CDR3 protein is CASSLGWGPSYEQYF. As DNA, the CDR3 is TGTGCCAGCAGCTTAGGGTGGGGACCCTCCTACGAGCAGTACTTC. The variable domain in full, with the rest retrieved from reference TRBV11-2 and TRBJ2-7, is EAGVAQSPRYKIIEKRQSVAFWCNPISGHATLYWYQQILGQGPKLLIQFQNNGVVDDSQLPKDRFSAERLKGVDSTLKIQPAKLEDSAVYLCASSLGWGPSYEQYFGPGTRLTVT.

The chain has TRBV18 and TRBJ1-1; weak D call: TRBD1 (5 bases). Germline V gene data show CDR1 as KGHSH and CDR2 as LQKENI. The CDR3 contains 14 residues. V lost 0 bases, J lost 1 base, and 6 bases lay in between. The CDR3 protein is CASSPPTGNTEAFF. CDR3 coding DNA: TGTGCCAGCTCACCACCTACAGGGAACACTGAAGCTTTCTTT.

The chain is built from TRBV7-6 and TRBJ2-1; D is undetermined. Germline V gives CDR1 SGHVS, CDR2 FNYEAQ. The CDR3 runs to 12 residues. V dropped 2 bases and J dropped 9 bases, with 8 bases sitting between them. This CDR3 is CASSLLTPEQFF. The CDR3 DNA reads TGTGCCAGCAGCTTACTGACCCCTGAGCAGTTCTTC. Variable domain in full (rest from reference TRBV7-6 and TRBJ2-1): GAGVSQSPRYKVTKRGQDVALRCDPISGHVSLYWYRQALGQGPEFLTYFNYEAQQDKSGLPNDRFSAERPEGSISTLTIQRTEQRDSAMYRCASSLLTPEQFFGPGTRLTVL.

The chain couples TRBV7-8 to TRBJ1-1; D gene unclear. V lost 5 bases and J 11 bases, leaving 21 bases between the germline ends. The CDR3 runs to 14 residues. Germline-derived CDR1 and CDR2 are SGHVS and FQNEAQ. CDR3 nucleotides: TGTGCCAGCAGCCGCGTTGGCCCGACTCGAATGGCTTTCTTT. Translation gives CASSRVGPTRMAFF.

CDR3 DNA: TGTGCCAGCAGGCTGACAATACCCTCCTACGAGCAGTACTTC. Encoded protein: CASRLTIPSYEQYF. The chain joins TRBV28 to TRBJ2-7, with unresolved D. Trimming shortened V by 6 bases and J by 0 bases, and 12 bases separated the two germline ends. Germline lookup yields CDR1 MDHEN and CDR2 SYDVKM. This CDR3 spans 14 amino acids.

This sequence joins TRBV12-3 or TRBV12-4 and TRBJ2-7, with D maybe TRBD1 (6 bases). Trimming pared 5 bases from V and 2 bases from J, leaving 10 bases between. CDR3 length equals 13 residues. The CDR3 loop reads CASSRQAAYEQYF. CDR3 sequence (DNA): TGTGCCAGCAGTCGACAGGCCGCCTACGAGCAGTACTTC.

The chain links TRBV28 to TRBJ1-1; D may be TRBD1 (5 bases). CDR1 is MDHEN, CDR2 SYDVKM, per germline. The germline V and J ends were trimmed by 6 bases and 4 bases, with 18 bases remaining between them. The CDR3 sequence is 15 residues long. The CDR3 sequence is CASSSRGTAGTEAFF. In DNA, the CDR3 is TGTGCCAGCAGCTCCCGGGGCACCGCGGGCACTGAAGCTTTCTTT.

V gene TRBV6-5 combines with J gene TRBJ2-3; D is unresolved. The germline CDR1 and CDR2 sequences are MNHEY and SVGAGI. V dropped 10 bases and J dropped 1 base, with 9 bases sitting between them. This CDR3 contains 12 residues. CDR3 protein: CATTPGTDTQYF. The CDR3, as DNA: TGTGCCACCACCCCGGGCACAGATACGCAGTATTTT.

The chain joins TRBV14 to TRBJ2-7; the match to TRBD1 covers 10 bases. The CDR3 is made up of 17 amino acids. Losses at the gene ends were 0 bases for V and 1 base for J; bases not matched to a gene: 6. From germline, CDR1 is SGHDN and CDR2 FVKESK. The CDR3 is CASSQEGTGVGSYEQYF. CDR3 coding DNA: TGTGCCAGCAGCCAAGAAGGGACAGGGGTAGGGTCCTACGAGCAGTACTTC. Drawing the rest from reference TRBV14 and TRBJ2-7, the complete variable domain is EAGVTQFPSHSVIEKGQTVTLRCDPISGHDNLYWYRRVMGKEIKFLLHFVKESKQDESGMPNNRFLAERTGGTYSTLKVQPAELEDSGVYFCASSQEGTGVGSYEQYFGPGTRLTVT.